This passage covers 29 T cell receptor beta chains from one sample sequenced in a study of prognosis after radiotherapy for stage I lung cancer. Genomic DNA served as the source from which two-round multiplex PCR generated TCR beta CDR3 amplicons. The first PCR round targeted every TRBV and TRBJ gene with specific primers. TCRdb analysed the multiplex PCR reads with MiXCR anew, one entry per CDR3 protein. Here the sample spans 15,000 to 20,000 distinct CDR3 sequences, roughly 26% being singletons. The starting material was PBMCs, obtained before or after stereotactic body radiation therapy (not recorded which). Source of these receptors: a donor of 50 years or more with non-small cell lung cancer.

This clonotype was seen many times. This chain joins TRBV7-6 and TRBJ1-2; D gene ambiguous. Germline loops: CDR1 SGHVS, CDR2 FNYEAQ. This CDR3 is built from 16 residues. Trimming took 2 bases from V and 0 from J, leaving 13 bases between them. The CDR3 reads CASSLTPPPSNYGYTF. Written as DNA, the CDR3 is TGTGCCAGCAGCTTAACCCCCCCGCCCTCTAACTATGGCTACACCTTC. Full variable domain (rest looked up from reference TRBV7-6 and TRBJ1-2): GAGVSQSPRYKVTKRGQDVALRCDPISGHVSLYWYRQALGQGPEFLTYFNYEAQQDKSGLPNDRFSAERPEGSISTLTIQRTEQRDSAMYRCASSLTPPPSNYGYTFGSGTRLTVV.

In its sample, this clonotype was seen many times. The CDR3 DNA follows: TGTGCCAGCAGCTCCAGCCCTGCCTCCTACGAGCAGTACTTC. It specifies CASSSSPASYEQYF. This rearrangement joins TRBV7-2 to TRBJ2-7; D not certain. The CDR3 has 14 residues. Germline V lookup: CDR1 SGHTA, CDR2 FQGNSA. The V end lost 4 bases, the J end lost 0 bases, and 10 bases lay between the germline ends.

Comment on this clonotype: A far bigger clonotype differs at one base, so this is likely a read error. This rearrangement joins TRBV6-9 to TRBJ2-7, with D possibly being TRBD1 (6 bases). The CDR3 is made up of 15 amino acids. The V end lost 3 bases, the J end lost 6 bases, and 18 bases lay between the germline ends. Germline CDR1 reads MNHGY; CDR2 reads SVAAGI. The CDR3 DNA reads TGTGCCAGCAGTTACACCTTTAGGGACACCTTCGAGCAGTACTTC. Its protein is CASSYTFRDTFEQYF.

This clonotype turned up a few times. Being one base from a much bigger clone, this may be a read error. The chain recombines TRBV6-1 with TRBJ1-1; a possible D gene is TRBD1 (6 bases). The CDR3 loop spans 15 amino acids. V lost 6 bases, J lost 7 bases, and 21 bases lay in between. The germline V gene has CDR1 MNHNS and CDR2 SASEGT. The CDR3 DNA reads as TGTGCCAGCAGACCCGAGGAGGGGGTCCCCCATGAAGCTTTCTTT. Protein product: CASRPEEGVPHEAFF.

With regard to this clonotype: A far more abundant clone sits one base away, making this likely a read error. The chain has TRBV28 and TRBJ2-7, with D possibly matching TRBD2 (5 bases). Germline V gives CDR1 MDHEN, CDR2 SYDVKM. The CDR3 length is 16 residues. V was trimmed by 8 bases and J by 3 bases, leaving 23 bases between them. CDR3 sequence reads: CASGPSAAELFYEQYF. The CDR3 DNA follows: TGTGCCAGCGGTCCCTCGGCAGCGGAGCTATTCTACGAGCAGTACTTC.

This clonotype was seen many times. V usage is TRBV28 and J usage is TRBJ1-2, with D perhaps matching TRBD1 (6 bases). CDR1 and CDR2 (germline): MDHEN, SYDVKM. V was shortened by 5 bases and J by 2 bases, with 15 bases between the two germline ends. This CDR3 comprises 15 residues. The CDR3 here is CASSGFGTKNYGYTF. The CDR3 bases are TGTGCCAGCAGTGGGTTCGGGACAAAAAACTATGGCTACACCTTC.

This clonotype occurred many times. V is TRBV28 and J is TRBJ1-1; 7 bases fit TRBD1. The CDR3 sequence is 15 residues long. Trimming cost V 8 bases and J 1 base; bases outside gene matches: 10. From germline, CDR1 is MDHEN and CDR2 SYDVKM. CDR3 protein: CASLTPGQKNTEAFF. CDR3 nucleotides: TGTGCCAGCCTTACCCCGGGACAGAAGAACACTGAAGCTTTCTTT.

This clonotype has at least ten counts. The rearrangement uses TRBV30 and TRBJ1-2, with D tentatively TRBD1 (6 bases). The CDR3 covers 14 residues. Trimming took off 2 bases at V and 4 bases at J, with 14 bases between the two ends. Germline CDR1 reads GTSNPN; CDR2 reads SVGIG (reference sequence). The CDR3 DNA is TGTGCCTGGAGTAAATTCAGGGGAGGCTATGGCTACACCTTC. As protein: CAWSKFRGGYGYTF.

This clonotype was recorded many times. V usage is TRBV9 and J usage is TRBJ2-2; 7 nucleotides line up with TRBD1. With 3 bases clipped from V and 4 bases from J, the junction kept 6 bases outside the gene matches. The CDR3 length is 15 residues. Germline CDR1 reads SGDLS; CDR2 reads YYNGEE. CDR3 amino acids: CASSAYRGGTGELFF. As DNA, the CDR3 is TGTGCCAGCAGCGCGTACAGGGGTGGCACCGGGGAGCTGTTTTTT.

This clonotype was seen ten or more times. The chain combines TRBV24-1 with TRBJ2-3, with 7 nucleotides matching TRBD2. This CDR3 is built from 15 residues. V shed 3 bases and J 0 bases; nucleotides not matched to a gene: 2. Germline assignment: CDR1 KGHDR and CDR2 SFDVKD. CDR3 bases: TGTGCCACCAGTGATAAGCGGGACAGCACAGATACGCAGTATTTT. Its translation: CATSDKRDSTDTQYF.

This clonotype was detected ten times or more. The J gene is TRBJ1-5, the V gene TRBV7-8; D is unresolved. Germline CDR1 and CDR2: SGHVS and FQNEAQ. The CDR3 sequence is 14 residues long. Trimming removed 5 bases from V and 9 bases from J, with 17 bases in between. As DNA, the CDR3 is TGTGCCAGCAGCGTTACCCCGGCGGGGTGGCCCCAGCATTTT. Protein: CASSVTPAGWPQHF.

At least ten counts were recorded for this clonotype. The chain uses TRBV5-5 and TRBJ2-1; D gene ambiguous. V lost 0 bases to trimming and J lost 3 bases, with 10 bases between them. The CDR3 totals 15 residues. CDR1 is SGHKS, CDR2 YYEKEE, per germline (reference sequence). The CDR3 sequence is CASSLAGVGYNEQFF. The CDR3 coding sequence is TGTGCCAGCAGCTTGGCTGGGGTTGGCTACAATGAGCAGTTCTTC.

The sample holds many counts of this clonotype. The chain links TRBV2 to TRBJ2-2, with 9 positions matching TRBD1. The CDR3 has 15 residues. Germline assignment: CDR1 SNHLY and CDR2 FYNNEI. After removal of 7 bases from V and 4 bases from J, the junction contained 7 bases not matched to a gene. In DNA form, the CDR3 reads TGTGCCAGCACGAGGACAGGGGATTTCACCGGGGAGCTGTTTTTT. This codes for CASTRTGDFTGELFF.

Remarks on this clonotype: Given a far larger clone just one base away, this is likely a sequencing read error. CDR3 coding DNA: TGTGCCAGCAGCCATAAGGGGATATGGGGCACAGATACGCAGTATTTT. This gives the protein CASSHKGIWGTDTQYF. This chain connects TRBV2 to TRBJ2-3, with a tentative D call TRBD1 (5 bases). V was pared by 6 bases and J by 1 base, with 17 bases between. Germline CDR1 is SNHLY and CDR2 is FYNNEI. CDR3 length equals 16 residues.

This clonotype showed up many times. The rearrangement joins TRBV11-2 to TRBJ2-1; D is undetermined. Germline CDR1 is SGHAT and CDR2 is FQNNGV. The length of the CDR3 is 12 residues. V lost 4 bases and J 7 bases, leaving 8 bases between the germline ends. CDR3 sequence (DNA): TGTGCCAGCAGCTCTCTAAATAATGAGCAGTTCTTC. This codes for CASSSLNNEQFF.

This clonotype was observed at least ten times. The chain's CDR3 is CASSLGQRYGYTF. As DNA, the CDR3 is TGTGCCAGCAGCTTGGGACAGAGATATGGCTACACCTTC. The rearrangement uses TRBV5-6 and TRBJ1-2; a weak D match, TRBD1 (5 bases). The CDR3 covers 13 residues. Germline V gene data show CDR1 as SGHDT and CDR2 as YYEEEE. Trimming took 0 bases from V and 5 from J, leaving 8 bases between them.

Relative to its sample, this clonotype is medium-sized. The chain employs TRBV11-3 and TRBJ2-1, with D tentatively TRBD2 (5 bases). This CDR3 spans 14 amino acids. Germline V gives CDR1 SGHNT, CDR2 YENEEA. Between the trimmed V and J ends, which lost 2 bases and 6 bases, there was a span of 11 bases. CDR3 sequence (DNA): TGTGCCAGCAGCTTATGGAGGAGTACCAATGAGCAGTTCTTC. Its translation: CASSLWRSTNEQFF. The entire variable domain, with the rest obtained from reference TRBV11-3 and TRBJ2-1, is as follows: EAGVVQSPRYKIIEKKQPVAFWCNPISGHNTLYWYLQNLGQGPELLIRYENEEAVDDSQLPKDRFSAERLKGVDSTLKIQPAELGDSAVYLCASSLWRSTNEQFFGPGTRLTVL.

As for this clonotype: One base separates it from a far larger clone, so it is likely a read error. The gene calls are TRBV7-2 and TRBJ2-5; D call uncertain. The end of the DNA fits TRBJ2-1 better, so the J call may be wrong. This CDR3 contains 14 residues. CDR1 is SGHTA, CDR2 FQGNSA, per germline. This CDR3 is CASSFLATYNEQFF. The CDR3 DNA follows: TGTGCCAGCAGCTTCTTGGCCACCTACAATGAGCAGTTCTTC.

This clonotype is deemed medium-sized. CDR3 region: CASSQEVAGAPYEQYF. The CDR3 DNA follows: TGCGCCAGCAGCCAAGAAGTAGCGGGAGCCCCCTACGAGCAGTACTTC. The V and J genes are TRBV4-3 and TRBJ2-7; 9 positions agree with TRBD2. V trimming: 0 bases; J trimming: 2 bases; junction bases outside the gene matches: 5. This CDR3 contains 16 residues. Germline V gene sequence: CDR1 LGHNA, CDR2 YSLEER.

This clonotype was counted at least ten times. CDR3 nucleotides: TGTGCCAGCAGTTTCCTAGCGGTCACAGATACGCAGTATTTT. As protein: CASSFLAVTDTQYF. The chain couples TRBV12-3 or TRBV12-4 to TRBJ2-3; 7 bases line up with TRBD2. The CDR3 length is 14 residues. The ends lost 3 bases at V and 2 bases at J; junction bases unmatched: 2.

As regards this clonotype: It is likely a read error: a sequence one base away is far more abundant. V and J are TRBV6-8 and TRBJ1-1, with 10 bases fitting TRBD1. Germline V gives CDR1 MNHGY, CDR2 SAAAGT. This CDR3 contains 15 residues. The DNA for the CDR3 is TGTGACAGCGAAGACAGGGGGCTTATGAACACTGAAGCTTTCTTT. As protein: CDSEDRGLMNTEAFF.

This clonotype was counted many times. The CDR3 DNA reads TGTGCCAGCACCATAGTCGGCCGGGGACAGTACAATGAGCAGTTCTTC. It yields the protein CASTIVGRGQYNEQFF. This chain links TRBV7-9 with TRBJ2-1; the match to TRBD1 covers 7 bases. Germline-derived CDR1 and CDR2 are SEHNR and FQNEAQ (reference sequence). Trimming cost V 7 bases and J 4 bases; bases outside gene matches: 13. The CDR3 runs 16 residues.

In its sample, this clonotype was seen a few times. Since a much larger clone is just one base distant, this may be a read error. The chain has TRBV19 and TRBJ2-3; perhaps D is TRBD1 or TRBD2 (6 bases each). Germline CDR1 reads LNHDA; CDR2 reads SQIVND (reference sequence). This CDR3 contains 15 residues. The CDR3 is CASSVGGAWTDTRYF. CDR3 nucleotide sequence: TGTGCCAGTAGTGTGGGGGGCGCTTGGACAGATACGCGGTATTTT.

This clonotype has a count of ten or more. The V call is TRBV6-5, the J call TRBJ2-1; D tentatively reads TRBD1 or TRBD2 (5 bases each). Germline V gene sequence: CDR1 MNHEY, CDR2 SVGAGI. This CDR3 spans 12 amino acids. V was trimmed by 2 bases and J by 6 bases, leaving 5 bases between them. As DNA, the CDR3 is TGTGCCAGCAGTTACGGGGGCAATGAGCAGTTCTTC. It specifies CASSYGGNEQFF.

As for this clonotype: A clone one base away is much larger, so this may be a read error. The chain uses TRBV9 and TRBJ2-2; D is ambiguous. This CDR3 is built from 16 residues. In germline, CDR1 is SGDLS, CDR2 YYNGEE. With 0 bases removed from V and 0 bases from J, the gap between germline ends came to 9 bases. The CDR3 sequence is CASSVGSVTNTGELFF. CDR3 nucleotides: TGTGCCAGCAGCGTAGGGAGCGTGACGAACACCGGGGAGCTGTTTTTT.

This clonotype appeared a single time. A much larger clonotype is one base distant, so this may be a read error. V gene TRBV5-4 combines with J gene TRBJ2-1; 10 nucleotides match TRBD2. Germline assignment: CDR1 SGHNT and CDR2 YYREEE (reference sequence). The CDR3 is 16 residues long. The CDR3 DNA reads as TGTGCCAGCAGCTTGGGAGGGACTAGCGTTCTCAATGAGCAGTTATTC. It specifies CASSLGGTSVLNEQLF.

This clonotype has at least ten counts. This rearrangement joins TRBV7-9 to TRBJ2-3; the D gene is possibly TRBD1 (7 bases). Germline V gene data show CDR1 as SEHNR and CDR2 as FQNEAQ (reference sequence). CDR3 size: 13 residues. V shed 11 bases and J shed 1 base, with 13 bases lying between them. As DNA, the CDR3 is TGTGCCGCCAGGGGGGACGGCACAGATACGCAGTATTTT. Translated, it gives CAARGDGTDTQYF.

This clonotype appeared many times. V gene TRBV12-3 or TRBV12-4 combines with J gene TRBJ2-5; D unresolved. The CDR3 consists of 11 residues. V was cut by 8 bases and J by 2 bases, with 6 bases left in between. The chain's CDR3 is CASLWQETQYF. Here the CDR3 DNA reads TGTGCCAGCCTTTGGCAAGAGACCCAGTACTTC.

As for this clonotype: A read error may be the cause here, since a much bigger clone is one base away. This sequence joins TRBV2 and TRBJ2-3, with a weak D call TRBD2 (6 bases). V lost 6 bases, J lost 4 bases, and 14 bases lay in between. The CDR3 extends over 14 amino acids. Germline V gene lookup returns CDR1 SNHLY and CDR2 FYNNEI. Here the CDR3 reads CASSQEGSADTQYF. In DNA, the CDR3 is TGTGCCAGCAGCCAGGAGGGCAGCGCAGATACGCAGTATTTT. Using reference TRBV2 and TRBJ2-3 for the parts outside the CDR3, the full variable domain is EPEVTQTPSHQVTQMGQEVILRCVPISNHLYFYWYRQILGQKVEFLVSFYNNEISEKSEIFDDQFSVERPDGSNFTLKIRSTKLEDSAMYFCASSQEGSADTQYFGPGTRLTVL.